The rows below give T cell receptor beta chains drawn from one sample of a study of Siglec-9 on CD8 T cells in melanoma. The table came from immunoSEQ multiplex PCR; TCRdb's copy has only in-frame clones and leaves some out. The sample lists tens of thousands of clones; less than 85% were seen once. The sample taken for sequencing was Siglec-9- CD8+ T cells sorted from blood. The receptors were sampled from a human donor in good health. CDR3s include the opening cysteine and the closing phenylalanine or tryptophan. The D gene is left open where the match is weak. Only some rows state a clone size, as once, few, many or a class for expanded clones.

CDR3nt: TGTGCCAGCAGCCTGCTGACAGGGGCCTACAATGAGCAGTTCTTC
CDR3aa: CASSLLTGAYNEQFF
v_gene: TRBV7-2
d_gene: TRBD1
j_gene: TRBJ2-1
abundance: medium-sized

CDR3nt: TGTGCCAGCAGTTTATCCCCGGACAGGGGGGACTACAATGAGCAGTTCTTC
CDR3aa: CASSLSPDRGDYNEQFF
v_gene: TRBV27
d_gene: TRBD1
j_gene: TRBJ2-1
abundance: .

CDR3nt: TGTGCCAGCAGTGATTTGTCGAAGGATGAAAAACTGTTTTTT
CDR3aa: CASSDLSKDEKLFF
v_gene: TRBV6-1
d_gene: .
j_gene: TRBJ1-4
abundance: .

CDR3nt: TGTGCCAGCAGACCGGACAGAGATTATGGCTACACCTTC
CDR3aa: CASRPDRDYGYTF
v_gene: TRBV5-6
d_gene: .
j_gene: TRBJ1-2
abundance: .

CDR3nt: TGTGCCAGCAGCCCACCGACAGGGGGCCAAATCGAGCAGTACTTC
CDR3aa: CASSPPTGGQIEQYF
v_gene: TRBV11-2
d_gene: TRBD1
j_gene: TRBJ2-7
abundance: once

CDR3nt: TGCGCCAGCAGCCAGATGAAAAATGAGCAGTTCTTC
CDR3aa: CASSQMKNEQFF
v_gene: TRBV4-1
d_gene: .
j_gene: TRBJ2-1
abundance: .

CDR3nt: TGCGCCAGCAGTCAAAGCGAGGTCAGGGGAGACATTCAGTACTTC
CDR3aa: CASSQSEVRGDIQYF
v_gene: TRBV23-1
d_gene: .
j_gene: TRBJ2-4
abundance: .

CDR3nt: TGTGCCAGTAGTCCGAGAGGGCGGGGATACGTTCCATACGAGCAGTACTTC
CDR3aa: CASSPRGRGYVPYEQYF
v_gene: TRBV19
d_gene: .
j_gene: TRBJ2-7
abundance: .

CDR3nt: TGTGCCAGCAGCCCCCCAGGGAGTTACGAGCAGTACTTC
CDR3aa: CASSPPGSYEQYF
v_gene: TRBV7-9
d_gene: .
j_gene: TRBJ2-7
abundance: .

CDR3nt: TGTGCCAGCAGTGACTCGGTTTACACCGGGGAGCTGTTTTTT
CDR3aa: CASSDSVYTGELFF
v_gene: TRBV6-4
d_gene: .
j_gene: TRBJ2-2
abundance: once

CDR3nt: TGTGCCAGCAGTTGGGGGACAGGGAGGGAGACCCAGTACTTC
CDR3aa: CASSWGTGRETQYF
v_gene: TRBV2
d_gene: TRBD1
j_gene: TRBJ2-5
abundance: .

CDR3nt: TGCGCCAGCAGCCAAGGGGAGGCACTTTATAGCAATCAGCCCCAGCATTTT
CDR3aa: CASSQGEALYSNQPQHF
v_gene: TRBV4-1
d_gene: .
j_gene: TRBJ1-5
abundance: .

CDR3nt: TGTGCCAGCAGCTTAGCTCGGACTAGGAATGAGCAGTTCTTC
CDR3aa: CASSLARTRNEQFF
v_gene: TRBV7-8
d_gene: TRBD2
j_gene: TRBJ2-1
abundance: .

CDR3nt: TGTGCCAGCAGCCCGGTCCAGGTTGCGAACACCGGGGAGCTGTTTTTT
CDR3aa: CASSPVQVANTGELFF
v_gene: TRBV5-6
d_gene: .
j_gene: TRBJ2-2
abundance: .

CDR3nt: TGTGCCATCAGTGAGTCGATCTCGGGGGGCAGGTCTGGCTACACCTTC
CDR3aa: CAISESISGGRSGYTF
v_gene: TRBV10-3
d_gene: .
j_gene: TRBJ1-2
abundance: .